This TCR beta chain was found in a study of Graves' ophthalmopathy and Graves' hyperthyroidism. Overall study results and limits: Using a 13-signature model, the authors split ophthalmopathy from stable hyperthyroidism, with roughly 88% sensitivity and about 80% specificity. Blood samples also showed most expanded thyroid clonotypes exceeding 0.001 frequency.

Amplification of TCR beta CDR3 regions used RNA transcripts. Second-round multiplex PCR followed a first-round RT-PCR using HTBI primers. Each CDR3 protein gets one entry after TCRdb re-called the multiplex PCR reads with MiXCR. The sample consists of 500,000 to 700,000 distinct CDR3 sequences, under 45% of them appearing once. Germline V gene sequence: CDR1 SQVTM, CDR2 ANQGSEA. Trimming pared 1 base from V and 9 bases from J, leaving 13 bases between. This CDR3 has 14 amino acids. Other autoimmune diseases, uncontrolled infections, pregnancy or lactation ruled patients out of participation. Reliance was placed on clinical symptoms, serum thyroxine, TRAb, thyroid ultrasound and orbital computed tomography for diagnosis. Remarks on this clonotype: What it binds is not known.

The sequenced sample consisted of peripheral blood or thyroid tissue (not recorded which). This chain links TRBV29-1 with TRBJ2-6; possible D gene TRBD1, 5 bases. The origin of this receptor is an adult man with Graves' hyperthyroidism. The CDR3 sequence: CSVEARQGGNVLTF. In DNA form, the CDR3 reads TGCAGCGTTGAAGCGCGGCAGGGTGGCAACGTCCTGACTTTC. The full variable domain, with the rest looked up from reference TRBV29-1 and TRBJ2-6, is SAVISQKPSRDICQRGTSLTIQCQVDSQVTMMFWYRQQPGQSLTLIATANQGSEATYESGFVIDKFPISRPNLTFSTLTVSNMSPEDSSIYLCSVEARQGGNVLTFGAGSRLTVL.